This T cell receptor (beta chain) was identified in a study of radiotherapy plus CTLA-4 blockade in lung cancer. Method: immunoSEQ multiplex PCR; TCRdb's copy keeps in-frame clones and lacks some. Found here are 12,000 to 15,000 clones, 72% of them singletons; the top ten hold about 43%. Germline CDR1 LGHNA, CDR2 YNFKEQ. With 3 bases clipped from V and 3 bases from J, the junction kept 10 bases outside the gene matches. This CDR3 has 17 residues. Study-level points and caveats: The best predictor of response was reported to be early blood T cell clone dynamics, with interferon-beta. Clones derived from tumor TCRs expanded in blood after radiotherapy plus ipilimumab.

In this sample, this clone turned up once. As yet, its antigen is unknown. This receptor was identified in a human donor with non-small cell lung cancer whose response to radiotherapy plus ipilimumab could not be evaluated. The V gene is TRBV4-2, the J gene TRBJ2-3; 9 bases fit TRBD1. The specimen comprised peripheral blood, sampled from a patient treated with radiotherapy plus ipilimumab. Here the CDR3 reads CASSHHPGQGKTDTQYF. The CDR3 coding sequence is TGTGCCAGCAGCCACCATCCGGGACAGGGTAAAACAGATACGCAGTATTTT.